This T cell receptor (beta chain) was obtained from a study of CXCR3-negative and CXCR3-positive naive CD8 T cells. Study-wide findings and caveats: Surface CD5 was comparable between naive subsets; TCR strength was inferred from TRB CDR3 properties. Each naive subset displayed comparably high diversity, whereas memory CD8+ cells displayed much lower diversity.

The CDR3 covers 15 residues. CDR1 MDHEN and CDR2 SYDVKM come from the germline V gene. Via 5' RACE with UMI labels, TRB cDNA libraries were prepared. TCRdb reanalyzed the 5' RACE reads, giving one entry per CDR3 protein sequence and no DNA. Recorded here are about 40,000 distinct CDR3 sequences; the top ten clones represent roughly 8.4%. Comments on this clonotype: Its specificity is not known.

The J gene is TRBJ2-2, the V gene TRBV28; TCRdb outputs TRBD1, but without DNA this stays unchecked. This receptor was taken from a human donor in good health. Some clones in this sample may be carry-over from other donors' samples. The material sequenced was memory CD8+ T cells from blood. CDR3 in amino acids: CASRPIDRDTGELFF.